Below, 8 T cell receptor beta chains from the same sample are listed, as sequenced in a study of shared clonotypes between healthy human individuals. TCRdb's copy holds only in-frame clones and misses some; the assay was immunoSEQ multiplex PCR. Of hundreds of thousands of clones in the sample, about 95% were seen once. Naive CD8 cells lacked CD45RO and underwent positive selection for CCR7, leaving out terminally differentiated effector memory CD45RA+ cells. The sequenced sample was naive CD8+ T cells sorted from blood. These receptors all stem from a woman in her thirties in good health.

The chain joins TRBV9 to TRBJ1-1; D ambiguous. The CDR3 has 15 amino acids. V was shortened by 0 bases and J by 1 base, with 10 bases between the two germline ends. CDR1 is SGDLS and CDR2 is YYNGEE in the germline V gene. The CDR3 loop reads CASSVAEGANTEAFF. DNA for the CDR3: TGTGCCAGCAGCGTAGCGGAGGGAGCGAACACTGAAGCTTTCTTT.

The chain is built from TRBV27 and TRBJ2-1; either TRBD1 or TRBD2 may fit D (5 bases each). The CDR3 loop spans 18 amino acids. V was shortened by 1 base and J by 4 bases, with 20 bases between the two germline ends. Germline V gives CDR1 MNHEY, CDR2 SMNVEV (reference sequence). The CDR3 nucleotides are TGTGCCAGCAGTTTATGGGCCGGGGCCTCGACCCGATACAATGAGCAGTTCTTC. This translates into CASSLWAGASTRYNEQFF.

This chain uses TRBV2 with TRBJ1-2, with 11 positions matching TRBD1. The V gene end was trimmed by 5 bases and the J gene end by 4 bases; junction bases not matched to a gene: 9. Germline CDR1 is SNHLY and CDR2 is FYNNEI. The CDR3 spans 16 residues. For the CDR3, the DNA is TGTGCCAGCAGTTTATATGGGACAGGGGGGGCCTATGGCTACACCTTC. Translating it yields CASSLYGTGGAYGYTF.

This clone was detected only once. The rearrangement links TRBV2 to TRBJ2-2; 10 nucleotides match TRBD1. The CDR3 consists of 18 residues. V gave up 8 bases and J gave up 7 bases; unmatched junction bases: 19. The V gene's germline CDR1 is SNHLY and CDR2 FYNNEI. CDR3 region: CASLSPFPGQGEVGELFF. The CDR3 DNA reads as TGTGCCAGCTTATCACCCTTCCCCGGACAGGGGGAAGTCGGGGAGCTGTTTTTT.

The CDR3 sequence is CASGRTVNSPLHF. The CDR3 DNA follows: TGTGCCAGCGGCAGGACAGTAAATTCACCCCTCCACTTT. This chain connects TRBV27 to TRBJ1-6; tentatively, D is TRBD1 (6 bases). Germline V CDR1 and CDR2: MNHEY, SMNVEV (reference sequence). Trimming removed 8 bases at V and 7 bases at J, with 12 bases between. The CDR3 is 13 amino acids.

The rearrangement links TRBV13 to TRBJ2-3; unclear D gene. The CDR3 runs to 14 residues. Trimming removed 0 bases from V and 2 bases from J, with 6 bases in between. Germline CDR1 and CDR2: PRHDT and FYEKMQ (reference sequence). CDR3 nucleotide sequence: TGTGCCAGCAGCTTAGGTAGTAACACAGATACGCAGTATTTT. Residues: CASSLGSNTDTQYF.

The chain recombines TRBV7-9 with TRBJ1-2; D unclear. Germline V gives CDR1 SEHNR, CDR2 FQNEAQ (reference sequence). The CDR3 spans 17 residues. V was clipped by 5 bases and J by 1 base, with 20 bases between them. The CDR3 DNA follows: TGTGCCAGCAGCCCCTCGAAGGGCCGGACGGATAACTATGGCTACACCTTC. Its protein product is CASSPSKGRTDNYGYTF.

The V and J genes are TRBV23-1 and TRBJ2-3; possibly TRBD1 for D (5 bases). TRBV23-1 is annotated as an ORF whose role is uncertain. The CDR3 contains 13 residues. Trimming left V 6 bases short and J 3 bases short, with 10 bases between. The chain's CDR3 is CASSQGGTDTQYF. CDR3 DNA sequence: TGCGCCAGCAGCCAGGGTGGTACAGATACGCAGTATTTT.